One TCR beta chain is described in this entry. Its specificity is not known. The entry originates in a study of cytomegalovirus exposure and HLA in healthy donors. A multiplex PCR was run with 60 Vbeta primers and 13 Jbeta primers. The table came from immunoSEQ multiplex PCR; TCRdb's copy has only in-frame clones and leaves some out. The table includes 100,000 to 150,000 clones, less than 85% detected once. CDR1 is SGHRS and CDR2 is YFSETQ in the germline V gene. The CDR3 has 15 residues. The V and J ends lost 4 bases and 4 bases respectively, with 17 bases between them. Study results and limitations: The majority of CMV-associated TCR beta chains were reported as apparently HLA-restricted in a later analysis. The study listed around 150 cytomegalovirus-associated TCR beta chains. Most likely, a cluster of highly shared sequence variants arose as a sequencing artifact. In a later analysis, several top co-occurrence clusters appeared linked to parvovirus B19, influenza, CMV and Epstein-Barr virus.

The chain carries TRBV5-1 and TRBJ1-1; tentative D call: TRBD1 (5 bases). This TCR derives from a man aged 25 to 40 in good health and CMV-seropositive. The specimen sequenced was PBMCs. As DNA, the CDR3 is TGCGCCAGCAGCCCTGGGGACTTCGGGTCCACTGAAGCTTTCTTT. Protein sequence: CASSPGDFGSTEAFF.